These 26 T cell receptor beta chains were sequenced from one sample in a study of CD8 T cells in ankylosing spondylitis. TCRdb called the 5' RACE reads again in MiXCR, with one record for every CDR3 protein. The sample contains 200,000 to 250,000 distinct CDR3 sequences, about 10% of which appear only once. The sample was blood, either unsorted or a sorted T cell fraction (not recorded which). These receptors all come from a male donor with ankylosing spondylitis or in good health (not recorded which).

At least ten counts were recorded for this clonotype. The V and J genes are TRBV7-6 and TRBJ2-3; the D is unclear. The CDR3 sequence is 17 residues long. Deletions cut 8 bases from V and 4 bases from J, with 25 bases between. Germline V CDR1 and CDR2: SGHVS, FNYEAQ. CDR3 nucleotides: TGTGCCAGCTGGGCCTGGTGGGGTTCGGTGTGCGCAGATACGCAGTATTTT. This gives the protein CASWAWWGSVCADTQYF.

This clonotype was seen ten or more times. This chain connects TRBV12-3 or TRBV12-4 to TRBJ2-1; 7 bases map to TRBD1. Unmatched junction bases numbered 8, after V lost 6 bases and J lost 3 bases. This CDR3 has 15 amino acids. The CDR3 coding sequence is TGTGCCAGCAGGGACCGGGACAGAGGCTACAATGAGCAGTTCTTC. Amino acid sequence: CASRDRDRGYNEQFF.

This clonotype was counted at least ten times. The CDR3 here is CASSVGTSQETQYF. In DNA, the CDR3 is TGTGCCAGCAGCGTAGGGACTAGCCAAGAGACCCAGTACTTC. The gene calls are TRBV9 and TRBJ2-5, with TRBD2 matching 7 bases. The CDR3 consists of 14 residues. The junction had 0 bases not matched to a gene; V was cut back by 0 bases and J by 1 base. Germline CDR1 reads SGDLS; CDR2 reads YYNGEE.

In the case of this clonotype: The junction and the germline gene differ at one end; a read error may be behind it. This sequence joins TRBV5-1 and TRBJ2-3, with D hard to call. The germline V gene has CDR1 SGHRS and CDR2 YFSETQ. This CDR3 has 14 amino acids. CDR3 amino acids: CAGSWASNTDTQYF. DNA of the CDR3: TGCGCCGGCAGCTGGGCCTCGAACACAGATACGCAGTATTTT.

This clonotype has a count of ten or more. The rearrangement links TRBV12-3 or TRBV12-4 to TRBJ1-5; TRBD1 agrees at 8 bases. The junction had 9 bases not matched to a gene; V was cut back by 1 base and J by 4 bases. The CDR3 runs to 17 residues. In DNA, the CDR3 is TGTGCCAGCAGTTTAGGAACACAGGGGGTTGGGAATCAGCCCCAGCATTTT. Translated, it gives CASSLGTQGVGNQPQHF.

This clonotype was counted ten times or more. The chain couples TRBV15 to TRBJ2-3, with D perhaps being TRBD1 or TRBD2 (5 bases each). V was trimmed by 7 bases and J by 4 bases, leaving 15 bases between them. Germline V gene lookup returns CDR1 LNHNV and CDR2 YYDKDF (reference sequence). CDR3 length equals 14 residues. The CDR3 is CATTGARSADTQYF. CDR3 DNA sequence: TGTGCCACCACCGGGGCCAGGTCCGCAGATACGCAGTATTTT.

The table lists this clonotype with many counts. This chain connects TRBV5-6 to TRBJ2-3, with a possible D match to TRBD2 (5 bases). V lost 4 bases, J lost 5 bases, and 17 bases lay in between. CDR3 length equals 15 residues. Germline values: CDR1 SGHDT, CDR2 YYEEEE. This CDR3 is CASSIGPAAGDTQYF. The CDR3 DNA follows: TGTGCCAGCAGCATAGGCCCGGCGGCGGGAGATACGCAGTATTTT.

The genes are TRBV12-5 and TRBJ2-7; 10 nucleotides line up with TRBD2. This CDR3 is built from 14 residues. V shed 6 bases, J shed 0 bases, and the junction held 2 bases outside the gene matches. The germline CDR1 and CDR2 sequences are LGHNT and FRNRAP. The CDR3 region is CASGVAGGSYEQYF. For the CDR3, the DNA is TGTGCTAGTGGGGTAGCGGGGGGCTCCTACGAGCAGTACTTC.

The chain couples TRBV20-1 to TRBJ2-7; D not certain. Germline V gene lookup returns CDR1 DFQATT and CDR2 SNEGSKA (reference sequence). CDR3 length: 14 amino acids. Trimming shortened V by 0 bases and J by 4 bases, and 13 bases separated the two germline ends. In nucleotides, the CDR3 is TGCAGTGCTAGAGATACCGACACCTTATACGAGCAGTACTTC. This gives the protein CSARDTDTLYEQYF.

V usage is TRBV7-9 and J usage is TRBJ1-1, with 9 bases aligning to TRBD1. With 1 base clipped from V and 6 bases from J, the junction kept 9 bases outside the gene matches. From germline, CDR1 is SEHNR and CDR2 FQNEAQ (reference sequence). CDR3 size: 16 residues. This CDR3 is CASSLVVGQGWPEAFF. As DNA, the CDR3 is TGTGCCAGCAGCTTAGTTGTTGGACAGGGGTGGCCTGAAGCTTTCTTT.

This clonotype was observed a handful of times. V and J are TRBV4-2 and TRBJ1-4, with D possibly being TRBD1 (5 bases). Looked up from germline, CDR1 is LGHNA and CDR2 is YNFKEQ. Trimming took 2 bases from V and 7 from J, leaving 17 bases between them. This CDR3 is built from 16 residues. DNA for the CDR3: TGTGCCAGCAGCCAACAACCGGGACTCGACGCTGAAAAACTGTTTTTT. It yields the protein CASSQQPGLDAEKLFF.

A note on this clonotype: A read error may be the cause here, since a much bigger clone is one base away. The V and J genes are TRBV7-2 and TRBJ2-3, with D possibly matching TRBD1 (8 bases). V lost 2 bases and J lost 2, with 14 bases in between. Per germline, CDR1 SGHTA and CDR2 FQGNSA. The CDR3 has 16 residues. DNA for the CDR3: TGTGCCAGCAGCTTAACAGGGGGGGCCTTCACAGATACGCAGTATTTT. This encodes CASSLTGGAFTDTQYF.

This clonotype was seen repeatedly, ten times or more. The chain joins TRBV5-1 to TRBJ2-3; 13 nucleotides agree with TRBD2. CDR3 length equals 17 residues. Germline V gene lookup returns CDR1 SGHRS and CDR2 YFSETQ. Trimming removed 2 bases from V and 1 base from J; junction bases left unmatched: 4. CDR3 DNA sequence: TGCGCCAGCAGCTTTGGACTAGCGGGGGCCCGCACAGATACGCAGTATTTT. Its protein is CASSFGLAGARTDTQYF.

This clonotype turned up a few times. V is TRBV7-2 and J is TRBJ2-2; tentatively, D is TRBD1 or TRBD2 (6 bases each). Germline CDR1 SGHTA, CDR2 FQGNSA. The CDR3 runs to 15 residues. Trimming removed 5 bases from V and 3 bases from J, with 13 bases in between. For the CDR3, the DNA is TGTGCCAGCAGCCGACTAGGGGGAGACACCGGGGAGCTGTTTTTT. Protein: CASSRLGGDTGELFF.

This clonotype was seen repeatedly, ten times or more. This chain connects TRBV5-1 to TRBJ2-3, with unresolved D. V shed 4 bases and J shed 0 bases, with 12 bases lying between them. The length of the CDR3 is 15 residues. Germline V gene lookup returns CDR1 SGHRS and CDR2 YFSETQ. The DNA for the CDR3 is TGCGCCAGCAGCGCTGGCATCCTGAGCACAGATACGCAGTATTTT. Residues: CASSAGILSTDTQYF.

The chain couples TRBV6-1 to TRBJ1-5; TRBD1 might be the D (5 bases). The CDR3 contains 15 residues. With 6 bases removed from V and 6 bases from J, the gap between germline ends came to 18 bases. Germline values: CDR1 MNHNS, CDR2 SASEGT. The CDR3 DNA is TGTGCCAGCAGCCCCGGGGTGGGGGTAGGTCAGCCCCAGCATTTT. It codes for CASSPGVGVGQPQHF.

This clonotype was counted at least ten times. Written as DNA, the CDR3 is TGTGCCAGCACGGTAGCGGGGGGGTCCTACTCCTACAATGAGCAGTTCTTC. Its protein product is CASTVAGGSYSYNEQFF. V gene TRBV7-6 combines with J gene TRBJ2-1; 11 bases are a match to TRBD2. Germline trimming cut 7 bases from V and 0 bases from J; bases unmatched to any gene: 8. CDR1 is SGHVS, CDR2 FNYEAQ, per germline. The CDR3 has 17 residues.

This clonotype showed up many times. This chain connects TRBV28 to TRBJ2-3, with 9 bases fitting TRBD1. Trimming at V came to 6 bases and at J to 3 bases, leaving 7 bases not matched to a gene. Germline CDR1 is MDHEN and CDR2 is SYDVKM. CDR3 size: 15 residues. Here the CDR3 reads CASRPSGTGTDTQYF. CDR3 in DNA: TGTGCCAGCAGACCATCCGGGACAGGGACAGATACGCAGTATTTT.

This clonotype was seen at least ten times. The CDR3 nucleotides are TGCGCCAGCACCCCGGGACAGGGTAACTATGGCTACACCTTC. It encodes CASTPGQGNYGYTF. This chain joins TRBV5-1 and TRBJ1-2; the match to TRBD1 covers 9 bases. This CDR3 has 14 residues. The germline CDR1 and CDR2 sequences are SGHRS and YFSETQ. V lost 6 bases to trimming and J lost 1 base; unmatched junction nucleotides: 4.

At least ten counts were recorded for this clonotype. J is TRBJ2-1 and V is TRBV27; 11 bases map to TRBD2. The J segment lost 6 bases and the V segment lost 7 bases, leaving 5 bases of the junction unmatched. This CDR3 has 14 amino acids. The germline CDR1 and CDR2 sequences are MNHEY and SMNVEV (reference sequence). Here the CDR3 reads CASTIAGGFNEQFF. CDR3 nucleotides: TGTGCCAGCACTATAGCGGGGGGGTTCAATGAGCAGTTCTTC.

This clonotype showed up many times. The chain employs TRBV7-9 and TRBJ1-2; D is uncertain. Trimming removed 5 bases at V and 7 bases at J, with 17 bases between. This CDR3 has 14 residues. Germline CDR1 reads SEHNR; CDR2 reads FQNEAQ (reference sequence). This CDR3 is CASSQPTSQSGYTF. CDR3 nucleotides: TGTGCCAGCAGCCAACCGACAAGTCAGTCTGGCTACACCTTC.

This clonotype was seen many times. V usage is TRBV5-1 and J usage is TRBJ2-5; D tentatively fits TRBD1 or TRBD2 (5 bases each). This CDR3 contains 15 residues. Germline CDR1 reads SGHRS; CDR2 reads YFSETQ. The germline V and J ends were trimmed by 4 bases and 2 bases, with 15 bases remaining between them. CDR3: CASSEGLGEQETQYF. The CDR3 DNA reads as TGCGCCAGCAGCGAAGGATTGGGGGAACAAGAGACCCAGTACTTC.

This clonotype was counted ten times or more. The chain links TRBV5-6 to TRBJ1-6; 7 bases agree with TRBD1. After removal of 4 bases from V and 6 bases from J, the junction contained 4 bases not matched to a gene. This CDR3 region has 14 residues. Germline V gene sequence: CDR1 SGHDT, CDR2 YYEEEE. The CDR3, as DNA: TGTGCCAGCAGCGGGGGACAGCCTAATTCACCCCTCCACTTT. This gives the protein CASSGGQPNSPLHF. The whole variable domain, filled in from reference TRBV5-6 and TRBJ1-6, reads DAGVTQSPTHLIKTRGQQVTLRCSPKSGHDTVSWYQQALGQGPQFIFQYYEEEERQRGNFPDRFSGHQFPNYSSELNVNALLLGDSALYLCASSGGQPNSPLHFGNGTRLTVT.

In its sample, this clonotype was seen many times. This chain connects TRBV2 to TRBJ2-7, with a possible D match to TRBD1 (5 bases). Germline assignment: CDR1 SNHLY and CDR2 FYNNEI. Trimming left V 7 bases short and J 2 bases short, with 12 bases between. The CDR3 contains 13 residues. The CDR3 DNA reads TGTGCCAGCATCGCCAAGGGGACCTACGAGCAGTACTTC. Its protein product is CASIAKGTYEQYF.

This clonotype was seen more than once but under ten times. This chain connects TRBV20-1 to TRBJ1-6; 8 bases fit TRBD1. Trimming removed 5 bases from V and 0 bases from J; junction bases left unmatched: 6. The CDR3 consists of 16 residues. Germline assignment: CDR1 DFQATT and CDR2 SNEGSKA (reference sequence). As DNA, the CDR3 is TGCAGTGCTCCTACAGGGGGGAGCTCCTATAATTCACCCCTCCACTTT. It codes for CSAPTGGSSYNSPLHF.

The sample holds many counts of this clonotype. V is TRBV7-6 and J is TRBJ1-6, with TRBD1 identical over 8 bases. Unmatched junction bases numbered 6, after V lost 4 bases and J lost 7 bases. This CDR3 comprises 15 residues. CDR1 SGHVS and CDR2 FNYEAQ come from the germline V gene. The CDR3 DNA is TGTGCCAGCAGCTCAGGGGGCGCCGCCAATTCACCCCTCCACTTT. Translated: CASSSGGAANSPLHF. The entire variable domain, with the rest obtained from reference TRBV7-6 and TRBJ1-6, is as follows: GAGVSQSPRYKVTKRGQDVALRCDPISGHVSLYWYRQALGQGPEFLTYFNYEAQQDKSGLPNDRFSAERPEGSISTLTIQRTEQRDSAMYRCASSSGGAANSPLHFGNGTRLTVT.